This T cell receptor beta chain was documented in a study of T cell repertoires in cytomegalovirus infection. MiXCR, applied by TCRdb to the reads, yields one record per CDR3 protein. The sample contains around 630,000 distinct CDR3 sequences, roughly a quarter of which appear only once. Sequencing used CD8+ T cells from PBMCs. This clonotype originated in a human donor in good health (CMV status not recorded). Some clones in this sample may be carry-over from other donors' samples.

CDR3 protein: CASSIDVPTGQGENTEAFF. CDR3 bases: TGTGCCAGTAGTATAGACGTACCCACCGGACAGGGAGAGAACACTGAAGCTTTCTTT. The rearrangement joins TRBV19 to TRBJ1-1; 8 bases line up with TRBD1. V lost 0 bases and J lost 1; bases outside the gene matches: 13. CDR3 length: 19 residues. Germline-derived CDR1 and CDR2 are LNHDA and SQIVND (reference sequence).